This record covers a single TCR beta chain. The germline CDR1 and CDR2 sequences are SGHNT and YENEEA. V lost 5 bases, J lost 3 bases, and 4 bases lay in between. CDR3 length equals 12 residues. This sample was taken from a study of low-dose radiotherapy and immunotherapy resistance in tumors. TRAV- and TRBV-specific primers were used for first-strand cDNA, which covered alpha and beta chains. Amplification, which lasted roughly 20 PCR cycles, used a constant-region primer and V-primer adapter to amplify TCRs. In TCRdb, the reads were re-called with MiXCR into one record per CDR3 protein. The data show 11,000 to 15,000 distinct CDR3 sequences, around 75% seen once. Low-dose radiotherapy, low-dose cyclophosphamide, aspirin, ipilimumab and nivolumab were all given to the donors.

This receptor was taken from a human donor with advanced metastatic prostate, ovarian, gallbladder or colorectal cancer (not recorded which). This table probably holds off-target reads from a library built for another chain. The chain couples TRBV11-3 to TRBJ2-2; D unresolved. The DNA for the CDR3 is TGTGCCAGCAGCGAACACACCGGGGAGCTGTTTTTT. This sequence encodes CASSEHTGELFF.